This T cell receptor (beta chain) is drawn from a study of metastatic and nonmetastatic thyroid tumors. Thyroid surgery took place with no prior treatment in any patient. TCRdb ran MiXCR on the PCR reads. This sample carries approximately 13,000 clones, under 35% of them seen once, and the ten largest clones take approximately 3.8%. The sequence was obtained from a female donor with papillary thyroid cancer or a benign thyroid nodule (not recorded which). Some clones in this sample may be carry-over from other donors' samples. The specimen sequenced was blood.

CDR3 bases: TGTGCCAGCATCAAACTAGCGGGAGGGAACGAGCAGTACTTC. Residues: CASIKLAGGNEQYF. The rearrangement links TRBV6-1 to TRBJ2-7; 13 bases fit TRBD2. Losses at the gene ends were 7 bases for V and 5 bases for J; bases not matched to a gene: 5. The CDR3 extends over 14 amino acids. The germline V gene has CDR1 MNHNS and CDR2 SASEGT.